A selection of T cell receptor beta chains follows, all from one sample in a study of T cells in Graves' hyperthyroidism and ophthalmopathy. TCRdb ran MiXCR on the multiplex PCR reads and lists one entry per CDR3 protein. Among 400,000 to 500,000 distinct CDR3 sequences listed, around 15% were seen once. Sequencing input: blood. The receptor set was obtained from a woman under 30 with Graves' hyperthyroidism. Both conserved end residues are part of each CDR3. The D gene is left open where the match is weak. Expanded clones are given a class, and other clones once, few, many or no size at all.

D	V	J	length	size	DNA	CDR3
.	TRBV12-3/TRBV12-4	TRBJ1-3	15	.	TGTGCCAGCAGTTTCATCCCCGAGGACGGAAACACCATATATTTT	CASSFIPEDGNTIYF
.	TRBV6-1	TRBJ1-6	14	few	TGTGCCAGCAGTTTCCCGGGGGCGGGTTCACCCCTCCACTTT	CASSFPGAGSPLHF
.	TRBV5-5	TRBJ2-1	13	many	TGTGCCAGCAGCTTACGACCTGAGAGTGAGCAGTTCTTC	CASSLRPESEQFF
.	TRBV5-1	TRBJ2-7	15	many	TGCGCCAGCAGACGACACCGGGACGGATCCTACGAGCAGTACTTC	CASRRHRDGSYEQYF
.	TRBV20-1	TRBJ2-5	14	many	TGCAGTGCTAGAGAGGGGACTCCGGGAGAGACCCAGTACTTC	CSAREGTPGETQYF
.	TRBV11-2	TRBJ2-3	15	many	TGTGCCAGCAGCTTAAGTCTAGTTAGCACAGATACGCAGTATTTT	CASSLSLVSTDTQYF
.	TRBV7-2	TRBJ1-1	15	many	TGTGCCAGCAGCCCGCAGGGGAATCTGAACACTGAAGCTTTCTTT	CASSPQGNLNTEAFF
TRBD2	TRBV20-1	TRBJ2-5	16	many	TGCAGTGCTAGAGATGCGGGACTAGGTCTACAAGAGACCCAGTACTTC	CSARDAGLGLQETQYF
TRBD2	TRBV6-1	TRBJ2-1	16	few	TGTGCCAGCAGCCGGACTAGCGGACTATTAGAGAATGAGCAGTTCTTC	CASSRTSGLLENEQFF
TRBD2	TRBV12-3/TRBV12-4	TRBJ2-3	15	.	TGTGCCAGCGGATTTACTAGCGGGATTACAGATACGCAGTATTTT	CASGFTSGITDTQYF
.	TRBV3-1	TRBJ1-1	14	many	TGTGCCAGCAGCCAAGACAGGGGGAACACTGAAGCTTTCTTT	CASSQDRGNTEAFF
TRBD1	TRBV12-3/TRBV12-4	TRBJ1-1	14	many	TGTGCCAGCAGGAGACAGGGTTTGAACACTGAAGCTTTCTTT	CASRRQGLNTEAFF
.	TRBV14	TRBJ2-7	15	.	TGTGCCAGCAGCCACCCGGGAACAGGTGTCCTCGAGCAGTACTTC	CASSHPGTGVLEQYF
TRBD2	TRBV29-1	TRBJ2-3	18	many	TGCAGCGCCTTTTCAGCGGGAGGGCCCCGGTACTCCACAGATACGCAGTATTTT	CSAFSAGGPRYSTDTQYF
.	TRBV10-3	TRBJ2-6	21	.	TGTGCCATCAGTGAGAACTTGAAGACAGCCTCACCCAGCTCTGGGGCCAACGTCCTGACTTTC	CAISENLKTASPSSGANVLTF
.	TRBV27	TRBJ2-1	15	many	TGTGCCAGCAGTTTTGGCAGATCAGGGGACAATGAGCAGTTCTTC	CASSFGRSGDNEQFF
TRBD1	TRBV18	TRBJ1-1	15	many	TGTGCCAGCTCACTACGACAGGGGGCAGACACTGAAGCTTTCTTT	CASSLRQGADTEAFF
TRBD1	TRBV20-1	TRBJ1-5	15	.	TGCAGTGCTCCTATCGCGGGACAGCGCAATCAGCCCCAGCATTTT	CSAPIAGQRNQPQHF
TRBD1	TRBV28	TRBJ2-7	14	many	TGTGCCAGCAGTTCAGGGACAGCAATCTACGAGCAGTACTTC	CASSSGTAIYEQYF
.	TRBV6-1	TRBJ1-2	15	.	TGTGCCAGCAACCCCAGGCCGGCCTCTAACTATGGCTACACCTTC	CASNPRPASNYGYTF
.	TRBV3-1	TRBJ1-1	16	many	TGTGCCAGCAGCCAAGATGGTAGAGGACGGAACACTGAAGCTTTCTTT	CASSQDGRGRNTEAFF
TRBD1	TRBV11-2	TRBJ2-2	19	many	TGTGCCAGCAGCTTAGGGGCGGACAGGGGGCAAGCGAACACCGGGGAGCTGTTTTTT	CASSLGADRGQANTGELFF
.	TRBV29-1	TRBJ2-6	19	.	TGCAGCGTTGAAGATCCCAAGACAGCCAAAACGTCCGGGGCCAACGTCCTGACTTTC	CSVEDPKTAKTSGANVLTF
TRBD2	TRBV6-1	TRBJ2-7	13	many	TGTGCCAGCAGCGTCGGGGGGAATTACGAGCAGTACTTC	CASSVGGNYEQYF
TRBD1	TRBV15	TRBJ2-3	17	many	TGTGCCACCAGCAGAGAGATAACAGGGGGCCTAGGAGATACGCAGTATTTT	CATSREITGGLGDTQYF
.	TRBV29-1	TRBJ1-5	12	few	TGCAGCGCCGCACAGGGAGACCAGCCCCAGCATTTT	CSAAQGDQPQHF
TRBD2	TRBV3-1	TRBJ2-3	17	many	TGTGCCAGCAGCCGCGAAGCGGCTAGCGGGACGTTAGATACGCAGTATTTT	CASSREAASGTLDTQYF
TRBD1	TRBV10-3	TRBJ1-6	15	many	TGTGCCATCAGTGAAGGACAGGGGGACAATTCACCCCTCCACTTT	CAISEGQGDNSPLHF
TRBD2	TRBV7-9	TRBJ2-7	16	.	TGTGCCAGCAGCCCACGCTCCGGGACTAGCGGGAACGAGCAGTACTTC	CASSPRSGTSGNEQYF
.	TRBV19	TRBJ1-5	13	.	TGTGCCAGTAGTCAACAGGGTGATCAGCCCCAGCATTTT	CASSQQGDQPQHF
TRBD2	TRBV12-3/TRBV12-4	TRBJ2-7	15	many	TGTGCCAGCAGTCCGCGAGGTAGCGGGAACAACGAGCAGTACTTC	CASSPRGSGNNEQYF
TRBD1	TRBV20-1	TRBJ1-2	13	.	TGCAGTGCTCGGGGACAGGGGGCGGGTGGCTACACCTTC	CSARGQGAGGYTF
TRBD2	TRBV5-1	TRBJ2-3	17	.	TGCGCCAGCAGCTCGGGACTAGCGGGAGGGATCACAGATACGCAGTATTTT	CASSSGLAGGITDTQYF
TRBD2	TRBV20-1	TRBJ2-5	17	few	TGCAGTGCTAGTGCCACTAGCGGGAGGGGGGACCAAGAGACCCAGTACTTC	CSASATSGRGDQETQYF
TRBD2	TRBV12-3/TRBV12-4	TRBJ2-1	19	.	TGTGCCAGCAGCTCCCTTACTAGCGGGAGCCCCTCGGGGAACAATGAGCAGTTCTTC	CASSSLTSGSPSGNNEQFF
TRBD1	TRBV12-3/TRBV12-4	TRBJ1-2	14	many	TGTGCCAGCAGGGGACAGGGGTCATTCTATGGCTACACCTTC	CASRGQGSFYGYTF
TRBD2	TRBV5-8	TRBJ2-3	16	few	TGTGCCAGCAGCACGGGACTAGCGGGAGGTGCAGATACGCAGTATTTT	CASSTGLAGGADTQYF
.	TRBV28	TRBJ1-2	12	many	TGTGCCAGCAGTTTTTTCAAGGGAGGCTACACCTTC	CASSFFKGGYTF
TRBD2	TRBV20-1	TRBJ2-7	15	few	TGCAGTGCCCGCGTCGGCAGCGGGAGCTCCTACGAGCAGTACTTC	CSARVGSGSSYEQYF
.	TRBV2	TRBJ2-2	15	many	TGTGCCAGCAGTGAAGCGGGAGTTGACACCGGGGAGCTGTTTTTT	CASSEAGVDTGELFF
TRBD2	TRBV5-1	TRBJ2-3	15	many	TGCGCCAGCAGCTGGGGACTAGACAGCACAGATACGCAGTATTTT	CASSWGLDSTDTQYF
.	TRBV12-3/TRBV12-4	TRBJ2-3	14	many	TGTGCCAGCAGTTTGGTGAGGAACAGAGATACGCAGTATTTT	CASSLVRNRDTQYF
.	TRBV2	TRBJ1-2	14	many	TGTGCCAGCAGTGAAGCGGGGGACGGCTATGGCTACACCTTC	CASSEAGDGYGYTF
TRBD2	TRBV5-1	TRBJ2-3	17	many	TGCGCCAGCAGCTTGGGTTCCTCTAGCGGTGGCACAGATACGCAGTATTTT	CASSLGSSSGGTDTQYF
.	TRBV19	TRBJ2-3	12	few	TGTGCCAGTAGTGTGGGGGAGATGGCGCAGTATTTT	CASSVGEMAQYF
.	TRBV15	TRBJ1-5	15	.	TGTGCCACCAGCACAGCAGGTGGGAACAATCAGCCCCAGCATTTT	CATSTAGGNNQPQHF